This entry lists 24 T cell receptor beta chains sequenced from one sample in a study of blood T cell repertoires in COVID-19. Only in-frame clones appear in the TCRdb table, and some are missing; sequencing was by immunoSEQ multiplex PCR. The table has around 370,000 clones, around 91% seen once; the top ten hold less than 3.5%. Sequencing was done on a sample of peripheral blood. These receptors were taken from a woman between 18 and 30 years old who had recovered from COVID-19.

This sequence joins TRBV18 and TRBJ1-1, with D possibly TRBD1 on 6 matching bases. The germline V gene encodes CDR1 KGHSH and CDR2 LQKENI. V lost 3 bases and J lost 1, with 15 bases in between. The CDR3 extends over 16 amino acids. The DNA of the CDR3 is TGTGCCAGCTCACCGAACCTAGAGGACAGGAACACTGAAGCTTTCTTT. It is translated as CASSPNLEDRNTEAFF.

The chain employs TRBV27 and TRBJ2-1; D gene uncertain. The V and J ends lost 2 bases and 8 bases respectively, with 13 bases between them. The CDR3 extends over 14 amino acids. The germline CDR1 and CDR2 sequences are MNHEY and SMNVEV (reference sequence). The CDR3 sequence: CASSLVALSYEQFF. The CDR3 DNA reads TGTGCCAGCAGTTTAGTAGCCCTGAGCTATGAGCAGTTCTTC.

This chain links TRBV7-8 with TRBJ2-7; 7 positions agree with TRBD2. This CDR3 region has 17 residues. V shed 5 bases and J 0 bases; nucleotides not matched to a gene: 13. Germline CDR1 and CDR2: SGHVS and FQNEAQ. The CDR3 bases are TGTGCCAGCAGCCACGGGGGGTGGGTCCTGAGCTCCTACGAGCAGTACGTC. Protein: CASSHGGWVLSSYEQYV.

The rearrangement joins TRBV11-3 to TRBJ2-5, with 7 bases lining up with TRBD2. J gave up 2 bases and V 0 bases, and 12 bases lay outside the gene matches. Germline V gene lookup returns CDR1 SGHNT and CDR2 YENEEA. This CDR3 is 18 amino acids long. The CDR3 DNA is TGTGCCAGCAGCTTAGATAGTTGGCGGGGGAGGGCACAAGAGACCCAGTACTTC. This translates into CASSLDSWRGRAQETQYF.

The V and J genes are TRBV21-1 and TRBJ2-5; TRBD1, the table's D call, was not compared with the DNA. TRBV21-1 represents a pseudogene. The CDR3 contains 14 residues. The CDR3 DNA is TGTGCCAGCAGCAAGTACAGGGGATGGGAGACCCAGTACTTC. Amino acid sequence: CASSKYRGWETQYF.

In DNA, the CDR3 is TGCGCCAGCAGCACCCGAGAGTTAGCGGGAGGGCCGACAAATACGCAGTATTTT. It is translated as CASSTRELAGGPTNTQYF. J is TRBJ2-3 and V is TRBV5-1; TRBD2 aligns across 11 bases. The CDR3 spans 18 residues. Germline V gene sequence: CDR1 SGHRS, CDR2 YFSETQ. After removal of 4 bases from V and 7 bases from J, the junction contained 17 bases not matched to a gene.

The J gene is TRBJ1-2, the V gene TRBV7-8; D remains ambiguous. V was shortened by 1 base and J by 2 bases, with 11 bases between the two germline ends. The CDR3 covers 15 residues. The germline V gene encodes CDR1 SGHVS and CDR2 FQNEAQ. CDR3 bases: TGTGCCAGCAGCTTAGGAAGAGGACTGAACTATGGCTACACCTTC. Its translation: CASSLGRGLNYGYTF.

The chain employs TRBV7-9 and TRBJ1-2; 9 bases fit TRBD1. Germline V gene sequence: CDR1 SEHNR, CDR2 FQNEAQ (reference sequence). The ends lost 5 bases at V and 3 bases at J; junction bases unmatched: 7. CDR3 size: 15 residues. The CDR3 spells CASSTLQGADYGYTF. In DNA, the CDR3 is TGTGCCAGCAGCACCCTACAGGGGGCAGACTATGGCTACACCTTC.

V is TRBV9 and J is TRBJ2-1, with 11 bases matching TRBD1. The V gene end was trimmed by 3 bases and the J gene end by 3 bases; junction bases not matched to a gene: 5. CDR1 is SGDLS and CDR2 is YYNGEE in the germline V gene. The CDR3 is 16 amino acids. CDR3 residues: CASSGWTGGNYNEQFF. CDR3 bases: TGTGCCAGCAGCGGCTGGACAGGGGGCAACTACAATGAGCAGTTCTTC.

This clone was counted a single time. V and J are TRBV4-1 and TRBJ2-1; 8 bases match TRBD2. Germline CDR1 reads MGHRA; CDR2 reads YSYEKL. The CDR3 loop spans 15 amino acids. J was trimmed by 7 bases and V by 2 bases; bases with no gene match: 7. The CDR3 sequence: CASSQTGSGMNEQFF. Here the CDR3 DNA reads TGCGCCAGCAGCCAAACCGGTAGCGGGATGAATGAGCAGTTCTTC.

The rearrangement links TRBV11-2 to TRBJ2-1; TRBD2 agrees at 8 bases. Trimming cost V 0 bases and J 6 bases; bases outside gene matches: 4. Germline assignment: CDR1 SGHAT and CDR2 FQNNGV. The CDR3 consists of 15 residues. This CDR3 reads CASSLELAVPNEQFF. For the CDR3, the DNA is TGTGCCAGCAGCTTAGAACTAGCGGTTCCCAATGAGCAGTTCTTC.

The chain uses TRBV6-6 and TRBJ2-7; 8 positions match TRBD1. Germline V lookup: CDR1 MNHNY, CDR2 SVGAGI (reference sequence). This CDR3 contains 16 residues. J was trimmed by 4 bases and V by 6 bases; bases with no gene match: 14. In DNA, the CDR3 is TGTGCCAGCAGCGCGGGAACTGCAGGGGGCTCTTACGAGCAGTACGTC. It yields the protein CASSAGTAGGSYEQYV.

In its sample, this clone was seen many times. The chain uses TRBV6-4 and TRBJ2-1; possible D gene TRBD2, 6 bases. The CDR3 totals 15 residues. V was clipped by 0 bases and J by 0 bases, with 6 bases between them. Germline V gives CDR1 MRHNA, CDR2 SNTAGT. The CDR3 nucleotides are TGTGCCAGCAGTGACTCAGCGGGCTCCTACAATGAGCAGTTCTTC. As protein: CASSDSAGSYNEQFF.

This sequence joins TRBV3-1 (or the pseudogene TRBV3-2) and TRBJ1-5; possibly TRBD1 for D (6 bases). V shed 1 base and J shed 4 bases, with 20 bases lying between them. The CDR3 has 18 amino acids. CDR1 LGHDT and CDR2 YNNKEL come from the germline V gene (reference sequence). CDR3 loop: CASSQGRRGGALNQPQHF. Here the CDR3 DNA reads TGTGCCAGCAGCCAAGGTCGGCGTGGGGGGGCGTTGAATCAGCCCCAGCATTTT.

The V call is TRBV24-1, the J call TRBJ2-1; 8 positions agree with TRBD1. From germline, CDR1 is KGHDR and CDR2 SFDVKD. This CDR3 spans 15 amino acids. The ends lost 9 bases at V and 7 bases at J; junction bases unmatched: 13. The CDR3 sequence: CATSFRRTGLNEQFF. The CDR3 DNA reads TGTGCCACCTCCTTTAGGAGGACAGGGTTGAATGAGCAGTTCTTC.

This clone appeared once. This chain connects TRBV11-3 to TRBJ2-1; TRBD2 matches at 9 bases. V shed 0 bases, J shed 8 bases, and the junction held 5 bases outside the gene matches. Germline assignment: CDR1 SGHNT and CDR2 YENEEA. The CDR3 extends over 15 amino acids. CDR3 bases: TGTGCCAGCAGCTTAGATGGGGGACTAGCCGATGAGCAGTTCTTC. This sequence encodes CASSLDGGLADEQFF.

V is TRBV9 and J is TRBJ2-2; D is perhaps TRBD2 (5 bases). Trimming pared 0 bases from V and 7 bases from J, leaving 13 bases between. CDR1 and CDR2 from the germline V gene are SGDLS and YYNGEE. The CDR3 covers 15 residues. CDR3: CASSVGDSRGGELFF. The DNA of the CDR3 is TGTGCCAGCAGCGTAGGAGACTCCCGGGGCGGGGAGCTGTTTTTT.

This clone has just one count. The V call is TRBV9, the J call TRBJ1-2; D remains ambiguous. The CDR3 is 14 residues long. Germline values: CDR1 SGDLS, CDR2 YYNGEE. Trimming removed 0 bases at V and 2 bases at J, with 8 bases between. CDR3 sequence reads: CASSVAAGNYGYTF. In DNA, the CDR3 is TGTGCCAGCAGCGTAGCTGCAGGAAACTATGGCTACACCTTC.

The V and J genes are TRBV7-6 and TRBJ2-7; 10 nucleotides match TRBD2. The CDR3 totals 15 residues. Germline V gene lookup returns CDR1 SGHVS and CDR2 FNYEAQ. V gave up 6 bases and J gave up 5 bases; unmatched junction bases: 10. The CDR3 spells CASSPSGRALDEQYV. In DNA, the CDR3 is TGTGCCAGCAGTCCCAGCGGGAGGGCCCTCGACGAGCAGTACGTC.

There are a few counts of this clone. The chain carries TRBV27 and TRBJ2-7; TRBD1 aligns across 7 bases. CDR3 length: 15 residues. Germline-derived CDR1 and CDR2 are MNHEY and SMNVEV (reference sequence). J was trimmed by 1 base and V by 3 bases; bases with no gene match: 6. The CDR3 is CASSFDATGSYEQYV. In nucleotides, the CDR3 is TGTGCCAGCAGTTTCGACGCGACAGGGTCCTACGAGCAGTACGTC.

The chain is built from TRBV7-8 and TRBJ2-3; tentatively, D is TRBD2 (7 bases). Germline lookup yields CDR1 SGHVS and CDR2 FQNEAQ. The CDR3 contains 12 residues. Trimming took off 6 bases at V and 6 bases at J, with 10 bases between the two ends. The CDR3 here is CASRGRGDTQYF. CDR3 DNA: TGTGCCAGCAGGGGGAGGGGGGATACGCAGTATTTT.

The CDR3 DNA reads as TGTGCCAGCAGTTTAGGGCTAGCGGGAGCCCTCACCGGGGAGCTGTTTTTT. Amino acids: CASSLGLAGALTGELFF. The genes are TRBV27 and TRBJ2-2; 10 bases fit TRBD2. This CDR3 comprises 17 residues. CDR1 is MNHEY and CDR2 is SMNVEV in the germline V gene (reference sequence). Trimming removed 2 bases from V and 4 bases from J; junction bases left unmatched: 7.

The V and J genes are TRBV7-2 and TRBJ2-7, with a tentative D call TRBD1 (6 bases). V lost 5 bases and J 7 bases, leaving 21 bases between the germline ends. The CDR3 sequence is 15 residues long. Germline V gene sequence: CDR1 SGHTA, CDR2 FQGNSA. CDR3 residues: CASSEIRQVVGEQYV. CDR3 DNA sequence: TGTGCCAGCAGCGAAATCCGACAGGTCGTAGGTGAGCAGTACGTC.

This clone was detected only once. The rearrangement uses TRBV19 and TRBJ1-2; D not resolved. Germline V gene lookup returns CDR1 LNHDA and CDR2 SQIVND (reference sequence). CDR3 size: 14 residues. V shed 3 bases and J shed 8 bases, with 16 bases lying between them. The CDR3 DNA sequence: TGTGCCAGTAGTATCTTCGGAGTACCGGGAGGCTACACCTTC. This encodes CASSIFGVPGGYTF.